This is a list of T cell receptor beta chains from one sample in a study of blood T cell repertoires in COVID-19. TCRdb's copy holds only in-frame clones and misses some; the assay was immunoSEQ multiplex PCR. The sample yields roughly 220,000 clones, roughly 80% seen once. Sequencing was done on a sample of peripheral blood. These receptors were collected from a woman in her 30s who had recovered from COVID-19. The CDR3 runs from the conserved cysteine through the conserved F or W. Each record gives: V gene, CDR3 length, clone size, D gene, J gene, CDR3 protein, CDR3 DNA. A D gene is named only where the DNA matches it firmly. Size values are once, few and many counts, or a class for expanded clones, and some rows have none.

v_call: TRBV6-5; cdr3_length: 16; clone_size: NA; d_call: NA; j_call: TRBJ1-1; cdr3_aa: CASSYTGPNPNTEAFF; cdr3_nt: TGTGCCAGCAGTTATACAGGGCCCAATCCGAACACTGAAGCTTTCTTT
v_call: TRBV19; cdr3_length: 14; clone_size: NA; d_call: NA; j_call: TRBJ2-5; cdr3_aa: CASSIRAGEETQYF; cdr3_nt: TGTGCCAGTAGTATAAGGGCAGGGGAAGAGACCCAGTACTTC
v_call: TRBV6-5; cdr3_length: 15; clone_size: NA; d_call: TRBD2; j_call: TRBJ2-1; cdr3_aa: CASRWTSGRDNEQFF; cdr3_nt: TGTGCCAGCAGGTGGACTAGCGGGAGGGATAATGAGCAGTTCTTC
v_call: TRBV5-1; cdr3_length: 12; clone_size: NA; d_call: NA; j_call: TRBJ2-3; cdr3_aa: CASSWSKDTQYF; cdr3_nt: TGCGCCAGCAGCTGGAGCAAAGATACGCAGTATTTT
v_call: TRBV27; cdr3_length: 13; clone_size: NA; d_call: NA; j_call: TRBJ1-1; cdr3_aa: CASSYRVDTEAFF; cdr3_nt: TGTGCCAGCAGTTATCGGGTGGACACTGAAGCTTTCTTT
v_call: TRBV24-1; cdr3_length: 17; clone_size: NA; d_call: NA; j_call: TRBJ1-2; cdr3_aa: CATSDRPGNLGYYGYTF; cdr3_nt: TGTGCCACCAGTGACCGGCCCGGGAACCTCGGGTACTATGGCTACACCTTC
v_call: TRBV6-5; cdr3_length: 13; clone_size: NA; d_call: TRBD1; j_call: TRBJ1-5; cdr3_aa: CASSTGGVQPQHF; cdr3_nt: TGTGCCAGCAGTACAGGGGGCGTTCAGCCCCAGCATTTT
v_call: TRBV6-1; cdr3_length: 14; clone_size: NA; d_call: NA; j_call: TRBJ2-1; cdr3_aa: CASSDPRGGNEQFF; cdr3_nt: TGTGCCAGCAGTGACCCGAGGGGGGGCAATGAGCAGTTCTTC
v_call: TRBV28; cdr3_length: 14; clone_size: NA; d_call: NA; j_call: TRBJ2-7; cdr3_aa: CASSDRAIVHEQYF; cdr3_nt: TGTGCCAGCAGTGATCGAGCGATAGTCCACGAGCAGTACTTC
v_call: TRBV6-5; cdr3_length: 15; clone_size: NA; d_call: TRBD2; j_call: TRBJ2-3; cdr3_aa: CASILLAGVGDTQYF; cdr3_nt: TGTGCCAGCATACTACTAGCGGGAGTTGGAGATACGCAGTATTTT
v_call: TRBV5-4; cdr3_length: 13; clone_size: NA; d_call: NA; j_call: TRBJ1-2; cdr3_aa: CASSYPPADCYTF; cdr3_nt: TGTGCCAGCAGCTATCCCCCGGCGGATTGCTACACCTTC
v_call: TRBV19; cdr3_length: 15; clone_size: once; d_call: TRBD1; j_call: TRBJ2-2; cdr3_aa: CASRLRGLPSGELFF; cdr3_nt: TGTGCCAGTAGGCTCAGGGGGCTACCTTCCGGGGAGCTGTTTTTT
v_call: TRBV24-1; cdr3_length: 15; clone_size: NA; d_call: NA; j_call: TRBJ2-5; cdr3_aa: CATSDVGSDRETQYF; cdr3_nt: TGTGCCACCAGTGATGTGGGGTCCGACAGGGAGACCCAGTACTTC
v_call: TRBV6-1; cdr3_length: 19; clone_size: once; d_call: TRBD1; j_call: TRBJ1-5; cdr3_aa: CASSARTGRIIKGNQPQHF; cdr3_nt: TGTGCCAGCAGTGCTCGGACAGGGCGGATTATAAAGGGCAATCAGCCCCAGCATTTT
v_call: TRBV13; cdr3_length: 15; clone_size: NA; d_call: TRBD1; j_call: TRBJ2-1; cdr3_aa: CASSPSPTGVNEQFF; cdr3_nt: TGTGCCAGCAGCCCTAGCCCGACAGGGGTCAATGAGCAGTTCTTC
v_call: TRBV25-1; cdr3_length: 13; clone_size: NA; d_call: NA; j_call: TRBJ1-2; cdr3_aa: CASSEGRDYGYTF; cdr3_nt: TGTGCCAGCAGTGAGGGGAGGGACTATGGCTACACCTTC
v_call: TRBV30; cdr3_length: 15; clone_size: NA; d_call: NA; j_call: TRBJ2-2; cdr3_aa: CAWSWLEMNTGELFF; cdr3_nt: TGTGCCTGGAGCTGGCTAGAGATGAACACCGGGGAGCTGTTTTTT
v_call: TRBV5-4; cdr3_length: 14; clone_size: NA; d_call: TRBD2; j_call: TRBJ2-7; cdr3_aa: CASSLRGGSYEQYF; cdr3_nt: TGTGCCAGCAGCTTGCGGGGCGGGAGCTACGAGCAGTACTTC
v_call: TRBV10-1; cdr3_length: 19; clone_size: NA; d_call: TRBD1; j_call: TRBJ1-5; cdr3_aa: CASSEFNRFRDRESQPQHF; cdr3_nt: TGCGCCAGCAGTGAGTTTAACCGTTTTCGGGACAGGGAGAGTCAGCCCCAGCATTTT
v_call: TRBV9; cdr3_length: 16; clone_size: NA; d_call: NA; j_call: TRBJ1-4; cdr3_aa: CASSAEGGPSNEKLFF; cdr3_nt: TGTGCCAGCAGCGCGGAGGGGGGGCCATCTAATGAAAAACTGTTTTTT
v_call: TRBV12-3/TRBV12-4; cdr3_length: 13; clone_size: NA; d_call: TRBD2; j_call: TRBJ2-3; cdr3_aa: CASSIRTSAEQYF; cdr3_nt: TGTGCCAGCAGCATTAGGACTAGCGCCGAGCAGTATTTT
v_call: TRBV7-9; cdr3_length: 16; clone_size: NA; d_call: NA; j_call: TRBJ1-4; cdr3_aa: CASSQGQGGVNEKLFF; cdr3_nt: TGTGCCAGCAGTCAAGGGCAAGGAGGAGTTAATGAAAAACTGTTTTTT
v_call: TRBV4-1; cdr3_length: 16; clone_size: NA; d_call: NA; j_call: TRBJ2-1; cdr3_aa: CASSSRTRSSYNEQFF; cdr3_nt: TGCGCCAGCAGCTCCCGAACAAGAAGCTCCTACAATGAGCAGTTCTTC
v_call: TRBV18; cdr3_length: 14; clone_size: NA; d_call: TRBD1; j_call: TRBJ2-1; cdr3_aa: CASSYGQGGNEQFF; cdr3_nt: TGTGCCAGCTCCTACGGACAGGGTGGTAATGAGCAGTTCTTC
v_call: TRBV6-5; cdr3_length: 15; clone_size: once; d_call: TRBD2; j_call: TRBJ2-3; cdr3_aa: CASGTSGISTDTQYF; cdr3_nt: TGTGCCAGCGGGACTAGCGGGATAAGTACAGATACGCAGTATTTT
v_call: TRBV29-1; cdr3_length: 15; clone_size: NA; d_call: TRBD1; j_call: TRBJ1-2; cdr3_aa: CSVVPGTGGNYGYTF; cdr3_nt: TGCAGCGTTGTTCCCGGGACAGGGGGTAACTATGGCTACACCTTC
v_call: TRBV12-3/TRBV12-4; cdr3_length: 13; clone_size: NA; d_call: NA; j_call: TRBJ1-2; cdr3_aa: CASRSANRYGYTF; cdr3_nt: TGTGCCAGCAGATCAGCAAACAGATATGGCTACACCTTC
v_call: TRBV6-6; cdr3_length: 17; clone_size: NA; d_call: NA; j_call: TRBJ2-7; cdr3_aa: CASSRPFDRTYSYEQYF; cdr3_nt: TGTGCCAGCAGTCGACCCTTCGACAGGACCTACTCCTACGAGCAGTACTTC
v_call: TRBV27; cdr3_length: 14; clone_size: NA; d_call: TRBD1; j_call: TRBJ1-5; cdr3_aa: CASSTTGEGQPQHF; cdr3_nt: TGTGCCAGCAGTACCACAGGGGAAGGTCAGCCCCAGCATTTT
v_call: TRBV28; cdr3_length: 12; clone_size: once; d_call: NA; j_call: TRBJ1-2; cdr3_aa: CASSPSRYGYTF; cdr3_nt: TGTGCCAGCAGCCCATCACGGTATGGCTACACCTTC
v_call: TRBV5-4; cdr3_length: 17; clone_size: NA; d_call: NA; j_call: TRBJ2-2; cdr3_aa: CASSSKLVRANTGELFF; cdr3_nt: TGTGCCAGCAGCTCAAAACTGGTCAGGGCGAACACCGGGGAGCTGTTTTTT
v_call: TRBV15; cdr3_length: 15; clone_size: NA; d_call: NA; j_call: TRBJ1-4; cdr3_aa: CATSRTQGANEKLFF; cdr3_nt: TGTGCCACCAGCAGAACACAGGGAGCTAATGAAAAACTGTTTTTT
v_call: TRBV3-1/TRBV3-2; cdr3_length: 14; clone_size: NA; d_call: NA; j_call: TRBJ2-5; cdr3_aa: CASSRGQGEETQYF; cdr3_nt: TGTGCCAGCAGCCGAGGACAAGGGGAAGAGACCCAGTACTTC
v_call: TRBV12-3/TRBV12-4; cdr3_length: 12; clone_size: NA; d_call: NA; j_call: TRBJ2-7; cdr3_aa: CASSLRGGEQYF; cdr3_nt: TGTGCCAGCAGTTTAAGAGGGGGCGAGCAGTACTTC
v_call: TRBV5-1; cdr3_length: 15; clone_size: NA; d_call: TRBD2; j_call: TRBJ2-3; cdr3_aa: CASGTQTSGTDTQYF; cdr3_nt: TGCGCCAGCGGCACTCAGACTAGCGGCACAGATACGCAGTATTTT
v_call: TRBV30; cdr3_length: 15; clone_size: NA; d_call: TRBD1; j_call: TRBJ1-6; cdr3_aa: CAWSGYQGDNSPLHF; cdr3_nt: TGTGCCTGGAGTGGGTACCAGGGGGATAATTCACCCCTCCACTTT
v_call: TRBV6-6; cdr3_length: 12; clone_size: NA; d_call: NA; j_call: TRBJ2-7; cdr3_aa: CASSYRGPEQYF; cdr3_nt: TGTGCCAGCAGTTACCGAGGGCCTGAGCAGTACTTC
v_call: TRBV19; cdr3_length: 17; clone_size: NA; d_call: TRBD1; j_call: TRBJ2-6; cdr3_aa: CASTSRQGAFGANVLTF; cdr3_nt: TGTGCCAGTACATCGCGACAGGGCGCTTTTGGGGCCAACGTCCTGACTTTC
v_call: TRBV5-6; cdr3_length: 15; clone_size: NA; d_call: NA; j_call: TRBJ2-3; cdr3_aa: CASSFSALGQLGQYF; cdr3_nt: TGTGCCAGCAGCTTCTCGGCATTAGGACAGTTAGGGCAGTATTTT
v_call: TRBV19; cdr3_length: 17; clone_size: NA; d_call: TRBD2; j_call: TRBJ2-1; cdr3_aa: CASSIGKGLAGYNEQFF; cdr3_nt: TGTGCCAGTAGTATAGGTAAGGGACTAGCGGGATATAATGAGCAGTTCTTC
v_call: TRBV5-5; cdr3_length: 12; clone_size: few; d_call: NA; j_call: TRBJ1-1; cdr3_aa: CASSYRSTEAFF; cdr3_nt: TGTGCCAGCAGCTATAGGAGCACTGAAGCTTTCTTT
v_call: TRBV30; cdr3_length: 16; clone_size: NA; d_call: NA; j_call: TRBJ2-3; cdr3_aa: CAWGVDRAGDTDTQYF; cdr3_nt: TGTGCCTGGGGAGTGGACCGGGCAGGGGACACAGATACGCAGTATTTT
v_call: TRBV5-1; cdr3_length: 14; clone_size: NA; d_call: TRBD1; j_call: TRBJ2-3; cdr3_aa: CASSPGTAPDTQYF; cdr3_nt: TGCGCCAGCAGCCCGGGGACAGCTCCAGATACGCAGTATTTT
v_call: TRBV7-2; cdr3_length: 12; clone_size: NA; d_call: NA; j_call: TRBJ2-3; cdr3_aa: CASSTYTDTQYF; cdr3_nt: TGTGCCAGCAGCACCTACACAGATACGCAGTATTTT
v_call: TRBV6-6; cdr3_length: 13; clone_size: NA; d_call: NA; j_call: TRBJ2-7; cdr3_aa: CASSPLRLNEQYF; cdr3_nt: TGTGCCAGCAGTCCCCTCAGGTTGAACGAGCAGTACTTC
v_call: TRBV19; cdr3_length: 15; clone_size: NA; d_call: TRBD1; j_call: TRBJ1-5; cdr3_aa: CASRTGRLGNQPQHF; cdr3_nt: TGTGCCAGTAGGACAGGGCGACTGGGGAATCAGCCCCAGCATTTT
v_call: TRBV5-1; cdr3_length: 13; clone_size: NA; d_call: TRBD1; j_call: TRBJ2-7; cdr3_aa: CASSQTGYNEQYF; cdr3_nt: TGCGCCAGCAGCCAGACAGGGTACAACGAGCAGTACTTC
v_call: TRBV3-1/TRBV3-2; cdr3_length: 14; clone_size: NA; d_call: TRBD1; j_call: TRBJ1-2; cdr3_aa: CASSQTGADYGYTF; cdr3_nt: TGTGCCAGCAGCCAGACAGGGGCCGACTATGGCTACACCTTC
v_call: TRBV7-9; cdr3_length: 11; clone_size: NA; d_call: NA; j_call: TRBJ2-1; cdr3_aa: CASSHNNEQFF; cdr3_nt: TGTGCCAGCAGCCACAACAATGAGCAGTTCTTC
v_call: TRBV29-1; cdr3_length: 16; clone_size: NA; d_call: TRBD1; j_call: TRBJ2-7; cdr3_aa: CSVTGTELNPSYEQYF; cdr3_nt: TGCAGCGTAACCGGGACAGAGCTAAATCCCTCCTACGAGCAGTACTTC
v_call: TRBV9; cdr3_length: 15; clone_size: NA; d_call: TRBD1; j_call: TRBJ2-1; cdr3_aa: CASSQGQGEVDEQFF; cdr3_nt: TGTGCCAGCAGCCAGGGACAGGGGGAGGTCGATGAGCAGTTCTTC
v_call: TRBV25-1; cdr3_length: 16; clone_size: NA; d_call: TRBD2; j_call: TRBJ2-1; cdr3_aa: CASSEYEAGAYNEQFF; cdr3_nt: TGTGCCAGCAGTGAATATGAGGCGGGAGCCTACAATGAGCAGTTCTTC
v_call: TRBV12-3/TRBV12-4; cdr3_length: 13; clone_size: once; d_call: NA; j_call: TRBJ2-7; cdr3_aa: CASSLSGAAEQYF; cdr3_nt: TGTGCCAGCAGTTTATCCGGTGCGGCCGAGCAGTACTTC